A selection of T cell receptor beta chains follows, all from one sample in a study of T-cell reconstitution after alpha-beta-depleted transplantation in children. MiXCR was run by TCRdb on the PCR reads, yielding one entry per CDR3 protein. The sample records about 610,000 distinct CDR3 sequences, over 9.5% being singletons. Specimen: PBMCs from the stem cell graft donor, collected from the stem cell graft. The receptors were sampled from a human donor who donated a stem cell graft to a child with acute myeloid leukemia. Both conserved end residues are part of each CDR3. The D gene is left open where the match is weak. Size tells how often a clone was seen (once, few, many) or the class of an expanded clone, and some rows leave it out.

J: TRBJ2-7
size: NA
V: TRBV6-2/TRBV6-3
D: NA
CDR3: CASRSGVYEQYF
DNA: TGTGCCAGCAGATCAGGAGTCTACGAGCAGTACTTC

J: TRBJ1-2
size: many
V: TRBV28
D: NA
CDR3: CASSFQGRNYGYTF
DNA: TGTGCCAGCAGTTTCCAGGGCCGTAACTATGGCTACACCTTC

J: TRBJ1-1
size: NA
V: TRBV20-1
D: NA
CDR3: CSAKRSGPGNTEAFF
DNA: TGCAGTGCTAAGCGCTCAGGGCCCGGGAACACTGAAGCTTTCTTT

J: TRBJ1-1
size: NA
V: TRBV20-1
D: NA
CDR3: CSGRELGWADHHTEALF
DNA: TGCAGTGGTAGAGAATTAGGTTGGGCAGATCATCACACTGAAGCTCTCTTT

J: TRBJ2-1
size: many
V: TRBV29-1
D: TRBD1
CDR3: CSARGRDRGVNEQFF
DNA: TGCAGCGCTCGTGGACGGGACAGGGGGGTCAATGAGCAGTTCTTC

J: TRBJ2-3
size: NA
V: TRBV29-1
D: TRBD1
CDR3: CSVLPQGASSTDTQYF
DNA: TGCAGCGTTCTACCCCAGGGGGCGAGTAGCACAGATACGCAGTATTTT

J: TRBJ2-3
size: few
V: TRBV7-6
D: NA
CDR3: CASSLDGSSAGPDTQYF
DNA: TGTGCCAGCAGCTTAGATGGTTCCAGCGCCGGGCCAGATACGCAGTATTTT

J: TRBJ2-1
size: few
V: TRBV5-1
D: NA
CDR3: CASSLGRQGMVAEQFF
DNA: TGCGCCAGCAGCTTGGGTAGGCAGGGCATGGTCGCTGAGCAGTTCTTC

J: TRBJ1-1
size: many
V: TRBV7-9
D: TRBD1
CDR3: CASSLRTGGGNTEAFF
DNA: TGTGCCAGCAGCCTCCGAACAGGGGGAGGAAACACTGAAGCTTTCTTT

J: TRBJ2-7
size: NA
V: TRBV27
D: TRBD2
CDR3: CASSSDSSGRHSYEQYF
DNA: TGTGCCAGCAGTTCAGACTCTAGCGGGAGGCATTCATACGAGCAGTACTTC

J: TRBJ2-1
size: many
V: TRBV6-5
D: TRBD2
CDR3: CASSLLAGAFNEQFF
DNA: TGTGCCAGCAGTCTACTAGCGGGAGCCTTCAATGAGCAGTTCTTC

J: TRBJ2-7
size: NA
V: TRBV11-1
D: TRBD2
CDR3: CASSLDSSGVYEQYF
DNA: TGTGCCAGCAGCTTAGATTCCAGCGGGGTTTACGAGCAGTACTTC

J: TRBJ2-3
size: many
V: TRBV5-1
D: TRBD2
CDR3: CASSSGLAVGDTQYF
DNA: TGCGCCAGCAGCTCCGGACTAGCGGTGGGAGATACGCAGTATTTT

J: TRBJ2-3
size: many
V: TRBV27
D: TRBD2
CDR3: CASSLTLAGGYTDTQYF
DNA: TGTGCCAGCAGCCTCACGTTAGCGGGAGGATACACAGATACGCAGTATTTT

J: TRBJ1-1
size: many
V: TRBV10-3
D: TRBD1
CDR3: CAISESPGQNMFNIMNTEAFF
DNA: TGTGCCATCAGTGAGTCTCCGGGACAGAATATGTTTAACATTATGAACACTGAAGCTTTCTTT

J: TRBJ2-3
size: few
V: TRBV29-1
D: TRBD2
CDR3: CSVGRTSGSSAQYF
DNA: TGCAGCGTAGGTAGGACTAGCGGGAGCTCTGCGCAGTATTTT

J: TRBJ2-7
size: few
V: TRBV3-1
D: NA
CDR3: CASSQRPYEQYF
DNA: TGTGCCAGCAGCCAGAGGCCCTACGAGCAGTACTTC

J: TRBJ2-3
size: NA
V: TRBV7-6
D: TRBD2
CDR3: CASSMGLPLRADTQYF
DNA: TGTGCCAGCAGCATGGGACTACCCCTGCGTGCAGATACGCAGTATTTT

J: TRBJ2-2
size: many
V: TRBV12-3/TRBV12-4
D: NA
CDR3: CASIPLVGSGNTGELFF
DNA: TGTGCCAGCATTCCCCTCGTGGGCAGCGGGAACACCGGGGAGCTGTTTTTT

J: TRBJ2-4
size: many
V: TRBV20-1
D: NA
CDR3: CSAPSTGLGKNIQYF
DNA: TGCAGTGCCCCCTCTACAGGGCTGGGCAAAAACATTCAGTACTTC

J: TRBJ2-1
size: few
V: TRBV7-9
D: TRBD2
CDR3: CASSYSGIGNEQFF
DNA: TGTGCCAGCAGCTATAGCGGGATTGGGAATGAGCAGTTCTTC

J: TRBJ2-1
size: few
V: TRBV6-5
D: TRBD1
CDR3: CASSTLLPGTGGRAGVNEQFF
DNA: TGTGCCAGCAGCACCCTACTCCCCGGGACAGGGGGCAGGGCGGGAGTCAATGAGCAGTTCTTC

J: TRBJ1-3
size: many
V: TRBV12-3/TRBV12-4
D: NA
CDR3: CASSLEYTIYF
DNA: TGTGCCAGCAGTTTAGAGTACACCATATATTTT

J: TRBJ2-3
size: NA
V: TRBV29-1
D: TRBD2
CDR3: CSVDQAGGTDTQYF
DNA: TGCAGCGTTGACCAAGCGGGGGGCACAGATACGCAGTATTTT

J: TRBJ2-6
size: once
V: TRBV5-1
D: NA
CDR3: CASSLTAAGANVLTF
DNA: TGCGCCAGCAGCTTGACGGCAGCTGGGGCCAACGTCCTGACTTTC

J: TRBJ2-4
size: NA
V: TRBV30
D: NA
CDR3: CASTSGLNYGENIQYF
DNA: TGTGCCTCAACTTCAGGGCTGAACTACGGGGAAAACATTCAGTACTTC

J: TRBJ1-1
size: few
V: TRBV12-3/TRBV12-4
D: NA
CDR3: CASSLRRVTEVFF
DNA: TGTGCCAGCAGTTTAAGAAGGGTGACTGAAGTTTTCTTT

J: TRBJ1-2
size: NA
V: TRBV7-2
D: NA
CDR3: CASSPSPGTSSRNYGYTF
DNA: TGTGCCAGCAGCCCAAGCCCTGGGACGTCCAGTCGTAACTATGGCTACACCTTC

J: TRBJ2-5
size: NA
V: TRBV20-1
D: TRBD1
CDR3: CSAEDRGLETQYF
DNA: TGCAGTGCTGAGGACAGGGGGCTAGAGACCCAGTACTTC

J: TRBJ2-6
size: NA
V: TRBV12-3/TRBV12-4
D: NA
CDR3: CASRDSSGANVLTF
DNA: TGTGCCAGCAGGGATTCCTCTGGGGCCAACGTCCTGACTTTC

J: TRBJ2-7
size: few
V: TRBV29-1
D: NA
CDR3: CSVEDSRVGAFSYEQYF
DNA: TGCAGCGTTGAAGATAGTAGGGTGGGGGCCTTCTCCTACGAGCAGTACTTC

J: TRBJ1-4
size: few
V: TRBV20-1
D: NA
CDR3: CSATWRGENEKLFF
DNA: TGCAGTGCTACGTGGCGAGGGGAGAATGAAAAACTGTTTTTT

J: TRBJ2-2
size: many
V: TRBV5-5
D: TRBD1
CDR3: CASTPRTGVSGELFF
DNA: TGTGCCAGCACCCCAAGGACAGGCGTGTCCGGGGAGCTGTTTTTT

J: TRBJ2-7
size: many
V: TRBV28
D: NA
CDR3: CASSPTSRYSEQYF
DNA: TGTGCCAGCAGCCCGACTAGTAGATACAGCGAGCAGTACTTC

J: TRBJ2-1
size: many
V: TRBV6-1
D: TRBD1
CDR3: CASREGQVHEQFF
DNA: TGTGCCAGCAGGGAAGGACAGGTCCATGAGCAGTTCTTC

J: TRBJ2-7
size: many
V: TRBV6-2/TRBV6-3
D: TRBD1
CDR3: CASSHRDRGPEGSYEQYF
DNA: TGTGCCAGCAGCCACCGGGACAGGGGACCTGAGGGTTCCTACGAGCAGTACTTC

J: TRBJ2-5
size: NA
V: TRBV5-4
D: NA
CDR3: CASSLDVVETQYF
DNA: TGTGCCAGCAGCTTGGATGTCGTGGAGACCCAGTACTTC

J: TRBJ2-1
size: many
V: TRBV7-9
D: NA
CDR3: CASSLEGSHNEQFF
DNA: TGTGCCAGCAGCTTAGAGGGCTCTCACAATGAGCAGTTCTTC

J: TRBJ2-3
size: few
V: TRBV9
D: TRBD2
CDR3: CASSPGTSAADTQYF
DNA: TGTGCCAGCAGCCCGGGGACTAGCGCGGCAGATACGCAGTATTTT

J: TRBJ1-2
size: few
V: TRBV29-1
D: NA
CDR3: CSVEWNPLNYGYTF
DNA: TGCAGCGTTGAATGGAACCCCCTTAACTATGGCTACACCTTC

J: TRBJ2-7
size: NA
V: TRBV2
D: TRBD2
CDR3: CASFGGGNKRPYEQYF
DNA: TGTGCCAGCTTTGGGGGGGGAAACAAGCGACCCTACGAGCAGTACTTC

J: TRBJ2-7
size: many
V: TRBV12-3/TRBV12-4
D: NA
CDR3: CASTNTLGRYEQYF
DNA: TGTGCCAGCACCAATACCCTGGGCCGCTACGAGCAGTACTTC

J: TRBJ2-1
size: once
V: TRBV7-9
D: NA
CDR3: CASSFTLDYVNEQFF
DNA: TGTGCCAGCAGCTTCACGCTCGACTACGTTAATGAGCAGTTCTTC

J: TRBJ2-2
size: NA
V: TRBV6-1
D: NA
CDR3: CASSGAAGELFF
DNA: TGTGCCAGCAGTGGGGCCGCCGGGGAGCTGTTTTTT